This TCR beta chain was obtained from a study of T-cell reconstitution after alpha-beta-depleted transplantation in children. V was shortened by 5 bases and J by 6 bases, with 16 bases between the two germline ends. This CDR3 is 15 amino acids long. Germline CDR1 is SEHNR and CDR2 is FQNEAQ (reference sequence). It was with unique molecular identifiers that the TCRbeta library was prepared. TCRdb processed the PCR reads anew with MiXCR; each CDR3 protein has one entry. The data hold 200,000 to 300,000 distinct CDR3 sequences, with more than 10% observed a single time. Turning to this clonotype: Given a much more abundant clone one base away, this may be a read error.

The rearrangement uses TRBV7-9 and TRBJ2-2, with a tentative D call TRBD1 (5 bases). The sample here was PBMCs from the stem cell graft donor, taken from the stem cell graft. This TCR was recovered from a human donor who donated a stem cell graft to a child with acute lymphoblastic leukemia. In nucleotides, the CDR3 is TGTGCCAGCAGCCCACCACCAGGGCTGGCCGGGGAGCTGTTTTTT. Encoded protein: CASSPPPGLAGELFF.